This T cell receptor beta chain was observed in a study of cytomegalovirus exposure and HLA in healthy donors. The study, taken as a whole, reports: In a later analysis, DRB1 alleles had the most associated TCRs; HLA-C alleles the fewest. Usually a TCR sequence was rare, but some public TCRs were found in many donors. The study assumed roughly uniform donor sequencing depth for presence/absence analyses. Most of the TCR beta V segments (in an earlier analysis) were productive either about 87% or about 30% of the time.

This clone has only a few counts. Antigen unknown. This CDR3 comprises 15 residues. J gave up 2 bases and V 5 bases, and 8 bases lay outside the gene matches. Germline CDR1 and CDR2: LNHNV and YYDKDF (reference sequence). Primers for the PCR totalled 60 Vbeta and 13 Jbeta. Clones were read by immunoSEQ multiplex PCR, and TCRdb kept only the in-frame ones, dropping some. The table has approximately 180,000 clones, 75% to 85% seen once. Sequenced input: PBMCs. The sequence was obtained from a woman aged 25 to 39 in good health and CMV-seropositive. The chain combines TRBV15 with TRBJ2-7, with TRBD1 matching 8 bases. The CDR3 DNA is TGTGCCACCAGCGGCGGACAGGGCCAGGCCTACGAGCAGTACTTC. As protein: CATSGGQGQAYEQYF.